Sequencing of this T cell receptor beta chain was carried out in a study of cytomegalovirus exposure and HLA in healthy donors. Study observations and caveats: In vitro confirmation showed three CMV-associated chains to be CMV antigen specific. TCR beta sequences numbering 16,951 were associated with HLA alleles at 0.05 false discovery rate in a later analysis. One cluster of highly shared sequence variants probably arose as a sequencing artifact.

In the PCR, 60 Vbeta and 13 Jbeta primers were used. The assay was immunoSEQ multiplex PCR, and TCRdb's table has in-frame clones only and misses some. Among around 50,000 clones, approximately 80% were seen once, and the ten largest hold over 1.5%. Worth noting for this clone: Its cognate antigen is unknown.

Deletions cut 4 bases from V and 4 bases from J, with 14 bases between. CDR3 size: 15 residues. Germline values: CDR1 SGHRS, CDR2 YFSETQ. The chain uses TRBV5-1 and TRBJ2-2; TRBD1 might be the D (5 bases). Sequencing was performed on PBMCs. The TCR originated in a man aged 40-49 years in good health and CMV-seronegative. In nucleotides, the CDR3 is TGCGCCAGCAGCCCCATCAGGGCGAGCACCGGGGAGCTGTTTTTT. Protein sequence: CASSPIRASTGELFF.